The T cell receptor beta chain under discussion was sequenced for a study of cytomegalovirus exposure and HLA in healthy donors. Germline CDR1 and CDR2: MDHEN and SYDVKM. V shed 1 base and J shed 6 bases, with 19 bases lying between them. The CDR3 has 17 amino acids. A multiplex PCR was run with 60 Vbeta primers and 13 Jbeta primers. Assay: immunoSEQ multiplex PCR; the TCRdb copy retains only in-frame clones and omits some. The sample has approximately 110,000 clones; the top ten hold 5.5% to 8%. The receptor was derived from a man aged 35 to 55 in good health and CMV-seropositive. Sequencing was carried out using PBMCs. The V and J genes are TRBV28 and TRBJ1-5; D may be TRBD1 (6 bases). The chain's CDR3 is CASSLSPGGRIPQPQHF. The CDR3 DNA sequence: TGTGCCAGCAGTTTATCGCCCGGGGGGCGAATTCCTCAGCCCCAGCATTTT.